This record concerns one T cell receptor beta chain sequence. The sample is drawn from a study of T cells in Graves' hyperthyroidism and ophthalmopathy. Germline V gives CDR1 SGHRS, CDR2 YFSETQ. The CDR3 totals 17 residues. Trimming cost V 1 base and J 8 bases, with 21 bases left between them. Exclusions: uncontrolled infection, other autoimmune disease, pregnancy, lactation. Amplification yielded TCR beta CDR3 regions, with RNA transcripts as the source. Using the HTBI primer set, a first-round RT-PCR was run on the TCR CDR3. Each CDR3 protein is one row after TCRdb ran MiXCR on the multiplex PCR reads. The sample includes around 350,000 distinct CDR3 sequences, 17% of them seen just once.

Sequenced: blood. The V gene is TRBV5-1, the J gene TRBJ1-4, with D tentatively TRBD1 (5 bases). This sequence was found in a woman aged 25-40 years with Graves' hyperthyroidism that later progressed to Graves' ophthalmopathy. The CDR3 loop reads CASSLPTSPTGREKLFF. The DNA of the CDR3 is TGCGCCAGCAGCTTGCCAACGTCACCTACGGGACGGGAAAAACTGTTTTTT.